A single sample is the source of the 20 T cell receptor beta chains below, sequenced in a study of blood T cell repertoires in COVID-19. Assay: immunoSEQ multiplex PCR; the TCRdb copy retains only in-frame clones and omits some. The sample has around 56,000 clones; 70% to 75% are singletons. The sequencing input was peripheral blood. The receptors come from a woman aged 45-65 years with active or convalescent COVID-19.

The chain links TRBV5-1 to TRBJ2-7, with 7 bases aligning to TRBD2. Trimming took 1 base from V and 7 from J; bases not matched to a gene: 17. Per the germline V gene, CDR1 is SGHRS and CDR2 is YFSETQ. This CDR3 has 17 amino acids. The CDR3 coding sequence is TGCGCCAGCAGCTTGTGGGGATTGAGGGAGGGCCTGGGGGAGCAGTACTTC. This sequence encodes CASSLWGLREGLGEQYF.

The chain has TRBV4-1 and TRBJ1-1, with TRBD1 as a possible D gene (6 bases). In germline, CDR1 is MGHRA, CDR2 YSYEKL. Deletions cut 0 bases from V and 1 base from J, with 6 bases between. This CDR3 contains 14 residues. For the CDR3, the DNA is TGCGCCAGCAGCCAAGAGACAGGGAACACTGAAGCTTTCTTT. Translating gives CASSQETGNTEAFF.

This chain joins TRBV18 and TRBJ1-4; a possible D gene is TRBD1 (5 bases). V lost 6 bases, J lost 7 bases, and 18 bases lay in between. CDR1 KGHSH and CDR2 LQKENI come from the germline V gene. The CDR3 consists of 15 residues. The DNA of the CDR3 is TGTGCCAGCTCGCCCATCGGTGGGGCGAGTGAAAAACTGTTTTTT. Translated, it gives CASSPIGGASEKLFF.

This clone was detected ten times or more. The V and J genes are TRBV7-9 and TRBJ1-4; D call uncertain. CDR1 is SEHNR and CDR2 is FQNEAQ in the germline V gene (reference sequence). V lost 5 bases and J lost 4, with 5 bases in between. The CDR3 is 12 residues long. The CDR3 DNA sequence: TGTGCCAGCAGCCAAATTAATGAAAAACTGTTTTTT. Translation: CASSQINEKLFF.

The chain carries TRBV6-6 and TRBJ2-1; 8 positions match TRBD2. The CDR3 is 15 residues long. Germline V gene lookup returns CDR1 MNHNY and CDR2 SVGAGI (reference sequence). After removal of 7 bases from V and 6 bases from J, the junction contained 11 bases not matched to a gene. The CDR3 DNA reads TGTGCCAGCACCAAGGGAGCGGGAGTCGTCAATGAGCAGTTCTTC. Translating it yields CASTKGAGVVNEQFF.

This clone was seen more than once but under ten times. The rearrangement links TRBV10-3 to TRBJ1-3; 9 bases are shared with TRBD1. Germline-derived CDR1 and CDR2 are ENHRY and SYGVKD. Trimming at V came to 6 bases and at J to 0 bases, leaving 12 bases not matched to a gene. The CDR3 runs to 18 residues. The CDR3 is CAISLETGGPISGNTIYF. The CDR3 coding sequence is TGTGCCATCAGCCTCGAGACAGGGGGTCCGATCTCTGGAAACACCATATATTTT.

The chain is built from TRBV14 and TRBJ2-1; TRBD2 agrees at 11 bases. CDR3 length: 17 residues. V was pared by 3 bases and J by 4 bases, with 8 bases of the junction left unmatched. Germline CDR1 is SGHDN and CDR2 is FVKESK. CDR3 residues: CASSHLAGGIPYNEQFF. The CDR3 DNA reads as TGTGCCAGCAGCCACCTAGCGGGAGGAATACCTTACAATGAGCAGTTCTTC.

V and J are TRBV7-8 and TRBJ1-1; TRBD1 agrees at 8 bases. CDR3 length: 15 residues. The germline CDR1 and CDR2 sequences are SGHVS and FQNEAQ. V was clipped by 3 bases and J by 1 base; unmatched bases: 4. The CDR3 loop is CASSFAGTGNTEAFF. CDR3 DNA sequence: TGTGCCAGCAGCTTTGCCGGGACAGGGAACACTGAAGCTTTCTTT.

The gene calls are TRBV3-1 (or the pseudogene TRBV3-2) and TRBJ1-2; the D gene is possibly TRBD1 (5 bases). V lost 6 bases to trimming and J lost 6 bases, with 14 bases between them. Germline V gene sequence: CDR1 LGHDT, CDR2 YNNKEL (reference sequence). The CDR3 extends over 13 amino acids. CDR3 nucleotides: TGTGCCAGCAGTCTCAACCGGGGGGATGGCTACACCTTC. Translation: CASSLNRGDGYTF.

The gene calls are TRBV2 and TRBJ2-5; 7 bases line up with TRBD2. This CDR3 is 15 amino acids long. CDR1 SNHLY and CDR2 FYNNEI come from the germline V gene. Losses at the gene ends were 4 bases for V and 0 bases for J; bases not matched to a gene: 5. The CDR3 DNA sequence: TGTGCCAGCAGTGTGGGGGGAGGGGACCAAGAGACCCAGTACTTC. Its translation: CASSVGGGDQETQYF.

This sequence joins TRBV19 and TRBJ2-1, with a tentative D call TRBD2 (5 bases). The germline gives CDR1 LNHDA, CDR2 SQIVND (reference sequence). The CDR3 extends over 13 amino acids. Trimming cost V 1 base and J 7 bases, with 8 bases left between them. CDR3 in amino acids: CASSIVRVNEQFF. The CDR3 DNA reads as TGTGCCAGTAGTATAGTGAGGGTGAATGAGCAGTTCTTC. Full variable domain (rest looked up from reference TRBV19 and TRBJ2-1): DGGITQSPKYLFRKEGQNVTLSCEQNLNHDAMYWYRQDPGQGLRLIYYSQIVNDFQKGDIAEGYSVSREKKESFPLTVTSAQKNPTAFYLCASSIVRVNEQFFGPGTRLTVL.

J is TRBJ2-7 and V is TRBV14; perhaps TRBD1 as D (5 bases). Germline V gene sequence: CDR1 SGHDN, CDR2 FVKESK. V gave up 5 bases and J gave up 0 bases, with 8 bases separating them. This CDR3 region has 13 residues. The CDR3 DNA is TGTGCCAGCAGCAGCAGGGCCTCCTACGAGCAGTACTTC. Translation: CASSSRASYEQYF.

This clone was detected a few times. V usage is TRBV12-3 or TRBV12-4 and J usage is TRBJ2-2; no clear D gene. The CDR3 sequence is 13 residues long. Trimming shortened V by 0 bases and J by 7 bases, and 6 bases separated the two germline ends. The CDR3, as DNA: TGTGCCAGCAGTTTAGCGCTAGGCGGGGAGCTGTTTTTT. Residues: CASSLALGGELFF.

The genes are TRBV5-1 and TRBJ2-7, with D hard to call. CDR1 is SGHRS, CDR2 YFSETQ, per germline. V lost 0 bases to trimming and J lost 0 bases, with 10 bases between them. CDR3 length: 15 residues. The CDR3 bases are TGCGCCAGCAGCTTGGGCGGCGCCCACTCCTACGAGCAGTACTTC. Protein: CASSLGGAHSYEQYF.

The V gene is TRBV7-6, the J gene TRBJ2-3; TRBD2 agrees at 12 bases. Looked up from germline, CDR1 is SGHVS and CDR2 is FNYEAQ. J gave up 0 bases and V 5 bases, and 6 bases lay outside the gene matches. The CDR3 has 17 residues. The CDR3 protein is CASSARTSGISTDTQYF. The CDR3 nucleotides are TGTGCCAGCAGCGCGCGGACTAGCGGGATTAGCACAGATACGCAGTATTTT.

The rearrangement uses TRBV24-1 and TRBJ1-5, with D possibly TRBD1 on 6 matching bases. V gave up 4 bases and J gave up 1 base, with 10 bases separating them. Germline V gene lookup returns CDR1 KGHDR and CDR2 SFDVKD. The CDR3 extends over 15 amino acids. CDR3 nucleotides: TGTGCCACCAGTGAGGGGGCGCGGAGCAATCAGCCCCAGCATTTT. It translates to CATSEGARSNQPQHF.

Note on this clone: The same CDR3 arises from other DNA sequences in this sample as well. The V call is TRBV27, the J call TRBJ1-5; 8 bases match TRBD1. Trimming took 5 bases from V and 0 from J; bases not matched to a gene: 6. Looked up from germline, CDR1 is MNHEY and CDR2 is SMNVEV (reference sequence). This CDR3 region has 16 residues. CDR3 amino acids: CASSPRTGNSNQPQHF. CDR3 DNA sequence: TGTGCCAGCAGTCCTCGGACAGGGAATAGCAATCAGCCCCAGCATTTT.

The genes are TRBV6-5 and TRBJ1-6, with D perhaps matching TRBD1 (6 bases). In germline, CDR1 is MNHEY, CDR2 SVGAGI. The CDR3 totals 15 residues. Trimming removed 4 bases from V and 10 bases from J, with 17 bases in between. CDR3 DNA sequence: TGTGCCAGCAGTTTGGCGGACAGTTCGCGGTCACCCCTCCACTTT. Translating it yields CASSLADSSRSPLHF.

V usage is TRBV12-5 and J usage is TRBJ2-1, with D possibly being TRBD2 (6 bases). The CDR3 extends over 16 amino acids. V was clipped by 2 bases and J by 6 bases, with 17 bases between them. Germline-derived CDR1 and CDR2 are LGHNT and FRNRAP. CDR3 residues: CASGLLRDSGFNEQFF. In DNA form, the CDR3 reads TGTGCTAGTGGTTTGCTCCGGGACTCAGGGTTCAATGAGCAGTTCTTC.

This clone was seen a handful of times. The gene calls are TRBV20-1 and TRBJ1-5; 7 nucleotides match TRBD1. CDR3 length: 14 residues. Germline lookup yields CDR1 DFQATT and CDR2 SNEGSKA (reference sequence). After removal of 3 bases from V and 1 base from J, the junction contained 3 bases not matched to a gene. The CDR3 DNA reads as TGCAGTGCTAGTGCGGGACAGAGCAATCAGCCCCAGCATTTT. It translates to CSASAGQSNQPQHF.